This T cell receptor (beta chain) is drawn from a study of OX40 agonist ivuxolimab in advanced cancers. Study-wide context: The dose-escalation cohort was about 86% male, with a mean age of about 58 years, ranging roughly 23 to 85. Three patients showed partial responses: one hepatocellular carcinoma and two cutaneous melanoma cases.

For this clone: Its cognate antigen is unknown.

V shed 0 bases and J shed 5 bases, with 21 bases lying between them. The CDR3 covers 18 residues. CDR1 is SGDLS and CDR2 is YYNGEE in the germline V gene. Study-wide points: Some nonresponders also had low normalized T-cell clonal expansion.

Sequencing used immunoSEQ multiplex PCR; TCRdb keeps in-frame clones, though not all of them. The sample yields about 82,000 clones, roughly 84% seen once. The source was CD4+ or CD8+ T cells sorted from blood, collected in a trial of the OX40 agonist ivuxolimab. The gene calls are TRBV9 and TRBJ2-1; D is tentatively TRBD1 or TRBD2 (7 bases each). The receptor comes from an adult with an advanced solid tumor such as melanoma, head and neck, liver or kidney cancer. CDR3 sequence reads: CASSVAVGEGRGDNEQFF. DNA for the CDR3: TGTGCCAGCAGCGTAGCCGTAGGGGAGGGCAGGGGGGACAATGAGCAGTTCTTC. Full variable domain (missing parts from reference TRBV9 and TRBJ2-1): DSGVTQTPKHLITATGQRVTLRCSPRSGDLSVYWYQQSLDQGLQFLIQYYNGEERAKGNILERFSAQQFPDLHSELNLSSLELGDSALYFCASSVAVGEGRGDNEQFFGPGTRLTVL.